The 9 T cell receptor beta chains given below trace back to one sample, sequenced in a study of blood T cell repertoires in COVID-19. Libraries were prepared by immunoSEQ multiplex PCR; TCRdb keeps only in-frame clonotypes and omits some of them. The table records 25,000 to 30,000 clones, 85% of them present only once. Sequencing was performed on peripheral blood. The receptors here all came from a human donor in a cohort sampled during active COVID-19.

This rearrangement joins TRBV6-2 or TRBV6-3 to TRBJ1-5; D call uncertain. V dropped 7 bases and J dropped 9 bases, with 19 bases sitting between them. CDR3 size: 14 residues. The germline CDR1 and CDR2 sequences are MNHEY and SVGEGT. The chain's CDR3 is CASTPVASMVPQHF. The CDR3 DNA reads TGTGCCAGCACCCCCGTGGCTTCGATGGTGCCCCAGCATTTT.

The chain links TRBV7-2 to TRBJ2-1; no clear D gene. The CDR3 is 13 amino acids. V dropped 3 bases and J dropped 5 bases, with 8 bases sitting between them. In germline, CDR1 is SGHTA, CDR2 FQGNSA. The chain's CDR3 is CASSFGANNEQFF. In DNA, the CDR3 is TGTGCCAGCAGCTTTGGAGCGAACAATGAGCAGTTCTTC.

The chain employs TRBV11-3 and TRBJ2-7; the D gene is possibly TRBD2 (7 bases). V lost 5 bases, J lost 5 bases, and 16 bases lay in between. This CDR3 spans 14 amino acids. Germline assignment: CDR1 SGHNT and CDR2 YENEEA. This CDR3 is CASSPRGAGNEQYF. Written as DNA, the CDR3 is TGTGCCAGCAGCCCCCGGGGGGCAGGGAACGAGCAGTACTTC.

This chain joins TRBV7-9 and TRBJ1-5, with no clear D. Germline V CDR1 and CDR2: SEHNR, FQNEAQ (reference sequence). Trimming removed 6 bases from V and 1 base from J, with 13 bases in between. This CDR3 region has 15 residues. As DNA, the CDR3 is TGTGCCAGCAGTTCGAACACAGTAAGCAATCAGCCCCAGCATTTT. Amino acids: CASSSNTVSNQPQHF.

The chain employs TRBV6-1 and TRBJ1-1; D remains ambiguous. In germline, CDR1 is MNHNS, CDR2 SASEGT. This CDR3 region has 15 residues. The V end lost 1 base, the J end lost 5 bases, and 14 bases lay between the germline ends. The CDR3 here is CASSEGFLRVTEAFF. The CDR3, as DNA: TGTGCCAGCAGTGAAGGATTTTTACGGGTAACTGAAGCTTTCTTT.

This chain links TRBV28 with TRBJ2-1; D might be TRBD2 (6 bases). The V end was cut by 6 bases, the J end by 3 bases, with 15 bases between. The CDR3 loop spans 15 amino acids. The germline CDR1 and CDR2 sequences are MDHEN and SYDVKM. CDR3 protein: CASSPGLSGYNEQFF. The CDR3 DNA is TGTGCCAGCAGCCCCGGACTATCGGGCTACAATGAGCAGTTCTTC.

For the CDR3, the DNA is TGTGCCAGTAGTATTACCGGTTATGGCTACACCTTC. Translating gives CASSITGYGYTF. V gene TRBV19 combines with J gene TRBJ1-2; D gene unclear. Germline CDR1 reads LNHDA; CDR2 reads SQIVND (reference sequence). The length of the CDR3 is 12 residues. Deletions cut 3 bases from V and 5 bases from J, with 7 bases between.

The V gene is TRBV28, the J gene TRBJ1-5; 9 nucleotides match TRBD1. The germline gives CDR1 MDHEN, CDR2 SYDVKM. Germline trimming cut 6 bases from V and 3 bases from J; bases unmatched to any gene: 3. CDR3 length equals 14 residues. The CDR3 coding sequence is TGTGCCAGCAGGGGGACAGGGACCAATCAGCCCCAGCATTTT. Its protein is CASRGTGTNQPQHF.

This chain uses TRBV2 with TRBJ2-7; maybe TRBD1 (6 bases). The CDR3 is 14 residues long. Germline CDR1 and CDR2: SNHLY and FYNNEI. Deletions cut 6 bases from V and 7 bases from J, with 19 bases between. The CDR3 DNA sequence: TGTGCCAGCAGCTCCCCGTGGGGGCGCAGGGAGCAGTACTTC. This sequence encodes CASSSPWGRREQYF. Looking up the rest from reference TRBV2 and TRBJ2-7 gives the full variable domain: EPEVTQTPSHQVTQMGQEVILRCVPISNHLYFYWYRQILGQKVEFLVSFYNNEISEKSEIFDDQFSVERPDGSNFTLKIRSTKLEDSAMYFCASSSPWGRREQYFGPGTRLTVT.